This T cell receptor beta chain comes out of a study of T cell repertoires in cytomegalovirus infection. Study-level information: CMV infection plus the matching HLA type was flagged by public TCR beta signatures.

TCRdb used MiXCR to reprocess the reads, holding one entry per CDR3 protein. Of some 240,000 distinct CDR3 sequences listed, more than 15% are singletons. This clonotype was found a few times. Its matching antigen is unknown. The CDR3 sequence is 13 residues long. Germline-derived CDR1 and CDR2 are MNHEY and SVGEGT. Trimming stripped 6 bases from V and 8 bases from J, with 16 bases between. Points from the study as a whole: Summed frequency of shared TCR beta families picked out CMV carriers who also had the relevant HLA. HLA-C-restricted CMV-specific TCR beta clonotypes were dominant in the ex vivo response.

This sequence joins TRBV6-2 or TRBV6-3 and TRBJ2-5; tentatively, D is TRBD2 (5 bases). The origin of this receptor is a human donor in good health (CMV status not recorded). Some clones in this sample may be carry-over from other donors' samples. The sample was CD8+ T cells from PBMCs. CDR3 sequence: CASSGRLQPTQYF. The CDR3 DNA is TGTGCCAGCAGCGGACGACTACAGCCTACCCAGTACTTC.